What follows are 11 T cell receptor beta chains derived from one specimen sequenced in a study of identifying expanded T cells in peripheral blood. The method was immunoSEQ multiplex PCR; TCRdb's version includes in-frame clones alone and lacks a portion of them. Among approximately 100,000 clones listed, around nine tenths were seen once. The sequenced sample consisted of blood. These receptors all stem from a person between 18 and 75 years old in good health.

The rearrangement uses TRBV7-8 and TRBJ2-1; no clear D gene. CDR3 length: 17 residues. Germline CDR1 SGHVS, CDR2 FQNEAQ. V was pared by 3 bases and J by 0 bases, with 15 bases between. The CDR3 bases are TGTGCCAGCAGCTTGGTAGGTGTGGGCGGCTCCTACAATGAGCAGTTCTTC. Translated, it gives CASSLVGVGGSYNEQFF.

The rearrangement uses TRBV5-5 and TRBJ1-5; D perhaps matches TRBD1 (6 bases). Trimming pared 4 bases from V and 5 bases from J, leaving 19 bases between. This CDR3 has 16 amino acids. Germline CDR1 SGHKS, CDR2 YYEKEE (reference sequence). CDR3 nucleotides: TGTGCCAGCAGCCAAGATCGAGAAGGGGGGTATCAGCCCCAGCATTTT. Translating it yields CASSQDREGGYQPQHF.

With regard to this clone: The same CDR3 also results from other DNA sequences found in this sample. CDR3: CASSPGLTNTGELFF. The CDR3, as DNA: TGTGCCAGCAGCCCAGGACTAACTAACACCGGGGAGCTGTTTTTT. V and J are TRBV9 and TRBJ2-2; D possibly corresponds to TRBD2 (6 bases). Germline V lookup: CDR1 SGDLS, CDR2 YYNGEE. V dropped 4 bases and J dropped 2 bases, with 12 bases sitting between them. The CDR3 runs to 15 residues.

This chain uses TRBV7-2 with TRBJ2-3; 15 bases agree with TRBD2. J was trimmed by 3 bases and V by 5 bases; bases with no gene match: 6. The CDR3 loop spans 17 amino acids. Germline lookup yields CDR1 SGHTA and CDR2 FQGNSA. CDR3 in amino acids: CASSPRTSGRVTDTQYF. The DNA for the CDR3 is TGTGCCAGCAGCCCCCGGACTAGCGGGAGGGTAACAGATACGCAGTATTTT. The full variable domain, with the rest looked up from reference TRBV7-2 and TRBJ2-3, is GAGVSQSPSNKVTEKGKDVELRCDPISGHTALYWYRQSLGQGLEFLIYFQGNSAPDKSGLPSDRFSAERTGGSVSTLTIQRTQQEDSAVYLCASSPRTSGRVTDTQYFGPGTRLTVL.

J is TRBJ1-5 and V is TRBV6-6, with 10 positions matching TRBD1. Looked up from germline, CDR1 is MNHNY and CDR2 is SVGAGI (reference sequence). The CDR3 runs to 14 residues. V lost 5 bases to trimming and J lost 9 bases; unmatched junction nucleotides: 7. The CDR3 here is CASSGGQGDRPQHF. The CDR3 DNA sequence: TGTGCCAGCAGTGGTGGACAGGGGGATAGGCCCCAGCATTTT.

CDR3 amino acids: CASPPGQIRSGANVLTF. CDR3 bases: TGTGCCAGCCCCCCGGGACAGATACGCTCTGGGGCCAACGTCCTGACTTTC. V is TRBV7-8 and J is TRBJ2-6; 7 bases align to TRBD1. This CDR3 is built from 17 residues. The germline V gene encodes CDR1 SGHVS and CDR2 FQNEAQ. The V segment lost 8 bases and the J segment 0 bases; nucleotides outside the gene matches: 10.

The chain combines TRBV27 with TRBJ1-2; possibly TRBD1 for D (5 bases). Trimming removed 3 bases from V and 8 bases from J, with 16 bases in between. The CDR3 runs to 14 residues. Per the germline V gene, CDR1 is MNHEY and CDR2 is SMNVEV (reference sequence). For the CDR3, the DNA is TGTGCCAGCAGTTTGAGGCGGGGGACGGAGGGCTACACCTTC. Protein: CASSLRRGTEGYTF.

The CDR3 DNA reads TGTGCCAGCAGTTTATTTCTCAAGGGATCTGGGAACGAGCAGTACTTC. It specifies CASSLFLKGSGNEQYF. The genes are TRBV27 and TRBJ2-7; D is unresolved. CDR1 and CDR2 (germline): MNHEY, SMNVEV (reference sequence). With 1 base removed from V and 5 bases from J, the gap between germline ends came to 18 bases. CDR3 length: 16 residues.

This clone was observed a few times. The chain combines TRBV6-1 with TRBJ1-3; 7 bases line up with TRBD1. This CDR3 contains 15 residues. Germline-derived CDR1 and CDR2 are MNHNS and SASEGT. J gave up 7 bases and V 1 base, and 7 bases lay outside the gene matches. CDR3 in amino acids: CASSEEEGGVNTIYF. Here the CDR3 DNA reads TGTGCCAGCAGTGAAGAAGAAGGGGGCGTTAACACCATATATTTT.

The chain is built from TRBV21-1 and TRBJ2-3; the table's D gene call, TRBD2, was not cross checked with the DNA. TRBV21-1 represents a pseudogene. There are 14 residues in the CDR3. In nucleotides, the CDR3 is TGTGCCAGCAGCAAAGGACTAGCGGAGTATACGCAGTATTTT. This gives the protein CASSKGLAEYTQYF.

Points on this clone: The sample contains more than one DNA sequence encoding this CDR3. The V gene is TRBV7-9, the J gene TRBJ2-7; 10 nucleotides line up with TRBD1. V shed 5 bases and J 3 bases; nucleotides not matched to a gene: 1. This CDR3 contains 13 residues. Germline V gene lookup returns CDR1 SEHNR and CDR2 FQNEAQ (reference sequence). CDR3 sequence (DNA): TGTGCCAGCAGCAGGACAGGGGGCTACGAGCAGTACTTC. Translated, it gives CASSRTGGYEQYF.